This is a list of T cell receptor beta chains from one sample in a study of blood T cells in healthy people across ages. TCRdb processed the 5' RACE reads anew with MiXCR; each CDR3 protein has one entry. The table shows hundreds of thousands of distinct CDR3 sequences, with 25% to 35% occurring only once. Material: blood. The receptors originated from an elderly woman in good health. Each CDR3 is given with its conserved first and last residue. The D gene is left open where the match is weak. Where a row states a size, it is once, few, many or the class of an expanded clone; other rows omit it.

many,14,TRBJ2-3,.,TRBV20-1,TGCAGTGGGAGAGGGACCTTCGGCGGAGATACGCAGTATTTT,CSGRGTFGGDTQYF
many,14,TRBJ2-1,TRBD2,TRBV20-1,TGCAGTGCCTCCTGGGGTCGGGAGGACAATGAGCAGTTCTTC,CSASWGREDNEQFF
many,14,TRBJ1-2,.,TRBV7-2,TGTGCCAGCAGCCCAGATCCGGGGGACTATGGCTACACCTTC,CASSPDPGDYGYTF
.,16,TRBJ1-1,TRBD1,TRBV7-2,TGTGCCAGCAGCTTAGCCTGCGACAGGGCGAACACTGAAGCTTTCTTT,CASSLACDRANTEAFF
many,15,TRBJ2-5,.,TRBV5-1,TGCGCCAGCAGCTTGGGCGACCTAATTCAAGAGACCCAGTACTTC,CASSLGDLIQETQYF
many,14,TRBJ2-3,TRBD2,TRBV20-1,TGCAGTGCTAGAGACCGGGCAGCGGGGGCCTCGCAGTATTTT,CSARDRAAGASQYF
.,14,TRBJ2-5,.,TRBV6-5,TGTGCCGGCAGTTACCGTACCGGACGGGAGACCCAGTACTTC,CAGSYRTGRETQYF
many,15,TRBJ2-5,.,TRBV7-2,TGTGCCAGCAGCTTAGTAATACATTACCAAGAGACCCAGTACTTC,CASSLVIHYQETQYF
.,15,TRBJ2-7,.,TRBV6-6,TGTGCCAGCAGCTTAGGAGCGGTCTCCTCCTACGAGCAGTACTTC,CASSLGAVSSYEQYF
once,16,TRBJ2-7,.,TRBV5-1,TGCGCCAGCAGCCCCCGAGAGGGTCGGGGCTCCTACGAGCAGTACTTC,CASSPREGRGSYEQYF
.,15,TRBJ2-6,.,TRBV7-3,TGTGCCAGCAGGTGGCTGAAGTCTGGGGCCAACGTCCTGACTTTC,CASRWLKSGANVLTF
many,14,TRBJ1-4,TRBD1,TRBV7-2,TGTGCCAGCAGCCCAGGGGGCAATGGTGAAAAACTGTTTTTT,CASSPGGNGEKLFF
once,14,TRBJ2-3,.,TRBV5-1,TGCGCCAGCAGCTGGAGGCAGAACACAGATACGCAGTATTTT,CASSWRQNTDTQYF
few,14,TRBJ2-5,.,TRBV18,TGTGCCAGCTCCCAGCCGGGGAGCCGGGAGACCCAGTACTTC,CASSQPGSRETQYF
.,15,TRBJ2-5,.,TRBV9,TGTGCCAGCAGCGTAAACCCTGCAGGGGAAGAGACCCAGTACTTC,CASSVNPAGEETQYF
many,14,TRBJ1-2,TRBD1,TRBV6-5,TGTGCCAGCAGTTACGGCAGGGGGGAGTATGGCTACACCTTC,CASSYGRGEYGYTF
few,16,TRBJ1-5,.,TRBV5-1,TGCGCCAGCAGCCTAGGGGGACTCAATAGCAATCAGCCCCAGCATTTT,CASSLGGLNSNQPQHF
many,15,TRBJ1-1,.,TRBV18,TGTGCCAGCTCACCCCTGGAGGGCATTGGCACTGAAGCTTTCTTT,CASSPLEGIGTEAFF
many,12,TRBJ1-5,.,TRBV20-1,TGCAGTGCTAGAGAGGGAGCTCAGCCCCAGCATTTT,CSAREGAQPQHF
many,14,TRBJ1-1,.,TRBV7-3,TGTGCCAGCAGCGCCCAGGGCATGAACACTGAAGCTTTCTTT,CASSAQGMNTEAFF
.,14,TRBJ2-7,TRBD2,TRBV20-1,TGCAGTGCTAGATGGAGCGGGAGTCCCCACGAGCAGTACTTC,CSARWSGSPHEQYF
once,15,TRBJ2-7,.,TRBV7-2,TGTGCCAGCAGCTTAACAGCAGCAGGCTTATACGAGCAGTACTTC,CASSLTAAGLYEQYF
many,15,TRBJ2-1,.,TRBV7-9,TGTGCCAGCAGCCTTCAGACAGGAGCCTACAATGAGCAGTTCTTC,CASSLQTGAYNEQFF
many,15,TRBJ2-7,TRBD2,TRBV12-3/TRBV12-4,TGTGCCAGCAGTTTAGGGCTAGCGGGGGCCCACGAGCAGTACTTC,CASSLGLAGAHEQYF
few,14,TRBJ1-6,TRBD1,TRBV12-3/TRBV12-4,TGTGCCAGCAGTTTGGACAGGGGGCGATCACCCCTCCACTTT,CASSLDRGRSPLHF